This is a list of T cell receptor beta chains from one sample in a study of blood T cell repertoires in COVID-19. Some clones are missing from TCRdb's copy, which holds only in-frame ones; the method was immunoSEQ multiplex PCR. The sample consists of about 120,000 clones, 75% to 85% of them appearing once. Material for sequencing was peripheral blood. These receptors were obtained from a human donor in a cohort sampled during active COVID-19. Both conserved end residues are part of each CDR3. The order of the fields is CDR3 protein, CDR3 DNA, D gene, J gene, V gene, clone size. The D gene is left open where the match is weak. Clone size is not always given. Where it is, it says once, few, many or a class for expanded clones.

CATSRDRVGYGYTF | TGTGCCACCAGCAGGGACAGGGTTGGCTATGGCTACACCTTC | TRBD1 | TRBJ1-2 | TRBV15 | NA
CASSLAPAGGLGELFF | TGTGCCAGCAGCTTAGCCCCTGCGGGGGGGCTCGGGGAGCTGTTTTTT | TRBD2 | TRBJ2-2 | TRBV7-6 | NA
CASSYPRGSSYEQYF | TGTGCCAGCAGTTATCCCAGGGGGAGTTCCTACGAGCAGTACTTC | TRBD1 | TRBJ2-7 | TRBV6-6 | NA
CAWSADEQYF | TGTGCCTGGAGTGCTGACGAGCAGTACTTC | NA | TRBJ2-7 | TRBV30 | NA
CASGTGPGREQYF | TGCGCCAGTGGAACAGGCCCGGGGAGGGAGCAGTACTTC | NA | TRBJ2-7 | TRBV5-1 | NA
CASSLEGTTTDTQYF | TGTGCCAGCAGCTTAGAGGGGACAACCACAGATACGCAGTATTTT | NA | TRBJ2-3 | TRBV7-9 | once
CASSIDRSQTQYF | TGTGCCAGTAGTATCGACAGGTCTCAGACCCAGTACTTC | NA | TRBJ2-5 | TRBV19 | once
CASSDTDRGGTEAFF | TGTGCCAGCAGTGATACCGACAGGGGAGGCACTGAAGCTTTCTTT | TRBD1 | TRBJ1-1 | TRBV6-1 | NA
CASSIRVSEQYF | TGTGCCAGCAGCATACGAGTTTCCGAGCAGTACTTC | NA | TRBJ2-7 | TRBV7-2 | NA
CASSSPGSYEQYF | TGTGCCAGCAGTTCGCCAGGGTCCTACGAGCAGTACTTC | NA | TRBJ2-7 | TRBV28 | NA
CASSQMTGGGGYTF | TGTGCCAGCAGCCAGATGACCGGGGGGGGAGGCTACACCTTC | NA | TRBJ1-2 | TRBV3-1/TRBV3-2 | NA
CASSDQGVLVTEAFF | TGTGCCAGCAGTGACCAGGGGGTGCTCGTCACTGAAGCTTTCTTT | TRBD1 | TRBJ1-1 | TRBV2 | once
CASSPTGFPNEKLFF | TGTGCCAGCAGTCCGACAGGTTTTCCTAATGAAAAACTGTTTTTT | NA | TRBJ1-4 | TRBV7-9 | NA
CASSSWVGETQYF | TGTGCCAGCAGCTCCTGGGTCGGGGAGACCCAGTACTTC | NA | TRBJ2-5 | TRBV7-2 | NA
CASSPRGIEVEQFF | TGTGCCAGCAGCCCCAGGGGGATCGAGGTTGAGCAGTTCTTC | TRBD1 | TRBJ2-1 | TRBV7-6 | few
CASSQDGLGVGGRTDTQYF | TGCGCCAGCAGCCAAGACGGCCTAGGGGTAGGGGGTCGCACAGATACGCAGTATTTT | NA | TRBJ2-3 | TRBV4-3 | NA
CATSRETGTGSPLHF | TGTGCCACCAGCAGAGAGACAGGGACAGGGTCACCCCTCCACTTT | TRBD1 | TRBJ1-6 | TRBV15 | NA
CASDTGVRGSPLHF | TGTGCAAGTGATACAGGGGTTCGTGGTTCACCCCTCCACTTT | TRBD1 | TRBJ1-6 | TRBV19 | NA
CASSQASGQGYYEQYF | TGTGCCAGCAGCCAAGCGTCAGGACAGGGATACTACGAGCAGTACTTC | TRBD1 | TRBJ2-7 | TRBV4-2 | NA
CASSYAGRGGNYEQYF | TGTGCCAGCAGTTACGCCGGGCGGGGCGGGAACTACGAGCAGTACTTC | NA | TRBJ2-7 | TRBV6-6 | NA
CASTEDPGQTDQETQYF | TGTGCCAGCACCGAAGACCCGGGACAGACAGACCAAGAGACCCAGTACTTC | NA | TRBJ2-5 | TRBV21-1 | NA
CASNPGLAGGYQETQYF | TGCGCCAGCAACCCGGGACTAGCGGGGGGATACCAAGAGACCCAGTACTTC | TRBD2 | TRBJ2-5 | TRBV5-1 | NA
CASSLEQGATYEQYF | TGCGCCAGCAGCTTGGAACAGGGGGCCACCTACGAGCAGTACTTC | TRBD1 | TRBJ2-7 | TRBV5-1 | NA
CASSPLAGVVNEQFF | TGTGCCAGCTCACCACTAGCGGGGGTCGTCAATGAGCAGTTCTTC | TRBD2 | TRBJ2-1 | TRBV18 | NA
CASSQEISKAGEGYTF | TGCGCCAGCAGCCAAGAGATCAGTAAGGCAGGGGAAGGCTACACCTTC | NA | TRBJ1-2 | TRBV4-1 | NA
CASSPSSPGEQYF | TGTGCCAGCTCACCCTCCAGCCCGGGGGAGCAGTACTTC | NA | TRBJ2-7 | TRBV18 | NA
CSASLMGHQYF | TGCAGTGCTAGCCTTATGGGGCATCAGTACTTC | NA | TRBJ2-4 | TRBV20-1 | NA
CASSLRDGPGDEQYF | TGCGCCAGCAGCTTGCGAGACGGCCCGGGGGACGAGCAGTACTTC | NA | TRBJ2-7 | TRBV5-1 | NA
CASSLGQIATNEKLFF | TGCGCCAGCAGCTTGGGGCAGATCGCAACTAATGAAAAACTGTTTTTT | NA | TRBJ1-4 | TRBV5-1 | NA
CASSDPGGELFF | TGTGCCAGCAGTGACCCGGGCGGGGAGCTGTTTTTT | NA | TRBJ2-2 | TRBV2 | NA
CASSVQNNEQFF | TGCGCCAGCAGCGTGCAGAACAATGAGCAGTTCTTC | NA | TRBJ2-1 | TRBV5-1 | NA
CASSQDQGGGYTF | TGTGCCAGCAGCCAAGACCAGGGTGGCGGCTACACCTTC | NA | TRBJ1-2 | TRBV6-5 | NA
CASSQDPLGTDTQYF | TGCGCCAGCAGCCAAGACCCCCTTGGCACAGATACGCAGTATTTT | NA | TRBJ2-3 | TRBV4-1 | NA
CASSSPGGSSYNSPLHF | TGTGCCAGCAGTTCCCCGGGAGGGAGCTCCTATAATTCACCCCTCCACTTT | NA | TRBJ1-6 | TRBV28 | NA
CASMGRDTGELFF | TGTGCCAGCATGGGCAGGGACACCGGGGAGCTGTTTTTT | NA | TRBJ2-2 | TRBV6-6 | NA
CASSVAGNTEAFF | TGTGCCAGCAGCGTAGCCGGGAACACTGAAGCTTTCTTT | NA | TRBJ1-1 | TRBV9 | few
CAISPSDTQYF | TGTGCCATCAGTCCATCAGATACGCAGTATTTT | NA | TRBJ2-3 | TRBV10-3 | few
CASSEGARGSNYGYTF | TGTGCCAGCAGTGAAGGGGCTAGGGGCAGCAACTATGGCTACACCTTC | NA | TRBJ1-2 | TRBV6-1 | NA
CASSSWATTAVYEQYF | TGTGCCAGCAGCTCCTGGGCTACCACAGCCGTCTACGAGCAGTACTTC | NA | TRBJ2-7 | TRBV11-2 | few
CASSYSLRGPGYSSNQPQHF | TGTGCCAGCAGTTACTCGCTCAGGGGGCCCGGATATAGTAGCAATCAGCCCCAGCATTTT | TRBD1 | TRBJ1-5 | TRBV6-2/TRBV6-3 | few
CASSRPVSGDRSNQPQHF | TGTGCCAGCAGCCGCCCAGTTAGCGGGGATCGAAGCAATCAGCCCCAGCATTTT | NA | TRBJ1-5 | TRBV28 | NA
CASSLQGSNYGYTF | TGTGCCAGCAGCTTACAGGGCTCTAACTATGGCTACACCTTC | NA | TRBJ1-2 | TRBV5-8 | NA
CASRHTDNGYGYTF | TGTGCCAGCAGGCATACCGACAATGGCTATGGCTACACCTTC | NA | TRBJ1-2 | TRBV6-6 | NA
CASSPGQMSSYEQYF | TGTGCCAGCAGTCCGGGACAGATGAGCTCCTACGAGCAGTACTTC | TRBD1 | TRBJ2-7 | TRBV11-2 | NA
CASSLDSRYGYTF | TGTGCCAGCAGTTTAGACAGTCGCTATGGCTACACCTTC | NA | TRBJ1-2 | TRBV12-3/TRBV12-4 | NA
CASSRGGLTDTQYF | TGTGCCAGCAGTAGGGGGGGCCTCACAGATACGCAGTATTTT | NA | TRBJ2-3 | TRBV2 | NA
CASSQDHAGSSYNEQFF | TGTGCCAGCAGCCAAGATCACGCGGGGAGCTCCTACAATGAGCAGTTCTTC | NA | TRBJ2-1 | TRBV3-1/TRBV3-2 | once
CASSQGRAAASPSTDTQYF | TGTGCCAGCAGCCAAGGTAGGGCCGCGGCTAGCCCTAGCACAGATACGCAGTATTTT | NA | TRBJ2-3 | TRBV3-1/TRBV3-2 | few
CAFRDSYYEQYF | TGTGCCTTCCGGGACAGCTACTACGAGCAGTACTTC | TRBD1 | TRBJ2-7 | TRBV30 | NA
CASSPGQGANYGYTF | TGTGCCAGCAGCCCTGGACAGGGAGCTAACTATGGCTACACCTTC | TRBD1 | TRBJ1-2 | TRBV3-1/TRBV3-2 | NA